This entry lists 31 T cell receptor beta chains sequenced from one sample in a study of CD8+ T cells in alopecia areata. Sorting used CD4, CD8alpha, NKG2D, NKG2ACE and other markers on pooled cutaneous lymph node cells. Following extraction, RNA underwent reverse transcription to cDNA, which served as the sequencing template. Sequencing used immunoSEQ multiplex PCR; TCRdb keeps in-frame clones, though not all of them. The sample shows approximately 280,000 clones, none of them appearing just once. The material sequenced was CD4+ T cells sorted from a lymph node. These receptors came from a C3H/HeJ mouse with alopecia areata. MHC haplotype: H2-k.

Worth noting for this clone: Here the gene names and germline are mouse. The CDR3 end falls 4 residues outside the read, so it is completed with the germline J gene. The chain has TRBV13-1 and TRBJ2-7; D remains ambiguous. Germline CDR1 NSHNY, CDR2 SYGAGN. The CDR3 loop spans 12 amino acids. CDR3 amino acids: CASSDAPYEQYF. The covered CDR3 bases are TGTGCCAGCAGTGATGCCCCATAT.

As concerns this clone: Gene names and germline refer to mouse. The CDR3 end lies 4 residues beyond the end of the read and is filled in from the germline J gene. This rearrangement joins TRBV1 to TRBJ2-5; TRBD2 aligns across 11 bases. Unmatched junction bases numbered 1, after V lost 1 base and J lost 1 base. Germline assignment: CDR1 NSQYPW and CDR2 LRSPGD (reference sequence). The CDR3 consists of 16 residues. Incomplete CDR3 DNA: TGCACCTGCAGTGCAGGACTGGGGGGGGACCAAGAC. It codes for CTCSAGLGGDQD. The CDR3 as a whole reads CTCSAGLGGDQDTQYF.

Details on this clone: Each gene name is a mouse one. The read terminates 4 residues before the CDR3 end, so the remaining end is supplied by the germline J gene. J is TRBJ2-3 and V is TRBV4; D is possibly TRBD1 (5 bases). The ends were cut back, 5 bases at V and 1 base at J, with 7 bases in the middle. The CDR3 spans 13 residues. Germline V CDR1 and CDR2: LGHDT, YNNKQL (reference sequence). The DNA read from the CDR3 is TGTGCCAGCAGCGTCAGGGGTGCAGAA. Its translation: CASSVRGAE. The entire CDR3 protein reads CASSVRGAETLYF.

This clone was found a few times. Germline and genes: mouse. The read ends 4 residues early relative to the CDR3; the germline J gene fills the gap. The V call is TRBV19, the J call TRBJ1-2, with 7 nucleotides matching TRBD1. Germline V gene lookup returns CDR1 FNHDT and CDR2 SITEND (reference sequence). CDR3 length: 15 residues. V lost 4 bases and J lost 0; bases outside the gene matches: 6. The CDR3 bases that were read are TGTGCCAGCAGTTCTACCGGGACAGCAAACTCC. Translation: CASSSTGTANS. In full, the CDR3 is CASSSTGTANSDYTF.

In regard to this clone: The germline and genes are mouse ones. The part of the CDR3 DNA that was read is TGTGCCAGCAGTCTGGGGGACTATAATTCGCCC. It translates to CASSLGDYNSP. The entire CDR3 protein is CASSLGDYNSPLYF. The chain carries TRBV13-1 and TRBJ1-6, with D possibly TRBD1 on 5 matching bases. Read coverage stops 3 residues before the CDR3 terminus; the germline J gene supplies the remainder. TRBJ1-6 is annotated as an ORF whose role is uncertain. V shed 4 bases and J shed 3 bases, with 8 bases lying between them. The CDR3 sequence is 14 residues long. Germline V gene lookup returns CDR1 NSHNY and CDR2 SYGAGN.

Regarding this clone: Gene names refer to mouse genes. The CDR3 end lies 4 residues beyond the end of the read and is filled in from the germline J gene. The genes are TRBV17 and TRBJ2-5, with TRBD2 identical over 10 bases. This CDR3 is 17 amino acids long. Germline loops: CDR1 MNHDT, CDR2 YYDKIL. Partial CDR3 DNA: TGTGCTAGCAGTAGAGATTTCTGGGGGGGCGCGAGAGAC. Protein sequence: CASSRDFWGGARD. Given in full, the CDR3 is CASSRDFWGGARDTQYF.

This clone was counted a few times. The genes and germline here are from mouse. The read ends 4 residues before the CDR3 terminus; that terminus is restored from the germline J gene. The chain employs TRBV19 and TRBJ2-3; perhaps TRBD1 as D (6 bases). CDR3 length equals 14 residues. V was cut by 3 bases and J by 1 base, with 9 bases left in between. From germline, CDR1 is FNHDT and CDR2 SITEND (reference sequence). CDR3 residues: CASSNRVGAETLYF. Partial CDR3 DNA: TGTGCCAGCAGTAACAGGGTTGGTGCAGAA.

This clone was seen more than once but under ten times. Genes and germline are mouse. From the germline J gene comes the end of the CDR3, since the read stops 4 residues before it. The chain employs TRBV13-1 and TRBJ2-3; no firm D call. CDR3 size: 12 residues. Germline lookup yields CDR1 NSHNY and CDR2 SYGAGN. V dropped 7 bases and J dropped 0 bases, with 6 bases sitting between them. The covered CDR3 bases are TGTGCCAGCCCCCCTAGTGCAGAA. Encoded protein: CASPPSAE. In full, the CDR3 reads CASPPSAETLYF.

This clone was counted many times. Each gene name is a mouse one. The CDR3 goes on 4 residues after the read ends, and that part is filled in from the germline J gene. The chain carries TRBV19 and TRBJ2-3; D may be TRBD1 (6 bases). Germline lookup yields CDR1 FNHDT and CDR2 SITEND (reference sequence). V gave up 2 bases and J gave up 0 bases, with 10 bases separating them. CDR3 length equals 15 residues. The CDR3 protein is CASSMGTTSAETLYF. CDR3 DNA (partial): TGTGCCAGCAGTATGGGGACAACTAGTGCAGAA.

Turning to this clone: A read error may explain this, as a much larger clone is one base away. The listed genes are named as in mouse. The read stops 4 residues short of the end of the CDR3; the missing end is completed from the germline J gene. The identical CDR3 is also encoded by other nucleotide sequences in the sample. The rearrangement links TRBV13-1 to TRBJ2-1; 10 positions agree with TRBD1. V lost 5 bases to trimming and J lost 2 bases; unmatched junction nucleotides: 1. This CDR3 comprises 14 residues. Germline CDR1 is NSHNY and CDR2 is SYGAGN. CDR3 loop: CASRGTGDYAEQFF. The sequenced CDR3 bases are TGTGCCAGCAGGGGGACAGGGGACTATGCT.

Remarks on this clone: Gene and germline names: mouse. The read falls 3 residues short of the CDR3 end, and the missing part is taken from the germline J gene. The chain employs TRBV19 and TRBJ1-6; 10 bases agree with TRBD1. TRBJ1-6 is annotated as an ORF whose role is uncertain. This CDR3 has 15 amino acids. The V and J ends lost 2 bases and 8 bases, in that order; junction bases with no gene match: 4. Germline loops: CDR1 FNHDT, CDR2 SITEND (reference sequence). CDR3 bases read: TGTGCCAGCAGTATTAGGGACAGGGGATATTCGCCC. Amino acid sequence: CASSIRDRGYSP. The full CDR3 is CASSIRDRGYSPLYF.

Details on this clone: The gene names here belong to mouse. The read ends 4 residues before the CDR3 terminus; that terminus is restored from the germline J gene. This sequence joins TRBV2 and TRBJ2-1; 7 bases fit TRBD1. V trimming: 1 base; J trimming: 3 bases; junction bases outside the gene matches: 3. CDR3 length equals 15 residues. Germline CDR1 reads LGHNA; CDR2 reads YSYQKL. CDR3 DNA (partial): TGTGCCAGCAGCCAAGTAGACAGGGTCTATGCT. Translation: CASSQVDRVYA. The whole CDR3 protein is CASSQVDRVYAEQFF.

As to this clone: Genes and germline come from the mouse. The read finishes 4 residues shy of the CDR3 end, and the germline J gene is used to complete it. The chain combines TRBV3 with TRBJ2-4; 10 positions match TRBD2. Germline assignment: CDR1 SNHLY and CDR2 FYNGKV (reference sequence). V lost 3 bases, J lost 0 bases, and 3 bases stayed unmatched. The CDR3 contains 16 residues. Incomplete CDR3 DNA: TGTGCCAGCAGCTTTGGACTGGGGGCTAGTCAAAAC. Its translation: CASSFGLGASQN. The complete CDR3 protein is CASSFGLGASQNTLYF.

With regard to this clone: Germline and genes: mouse. The read comes to an end 4 residues before the CDR3 does, leaving the germline J gene to fill in the end. The chain carries TRBV31 and TRBJ2-1; TRBD2 agrees at 10 bases. The germline CDR1 and CDR2 sequences are GKSSPN and SITVG. Germline trimming cut 1 base from V and 6 bases from J; bases unmatched to any gene: 3. This CDR3 spans 14 amino acids. This chain's CDR3 is CAWSPTGGSAEQFF. The part of the CDR3 DNA that was read is TGTGCCTGGAGTCCGACTGGGGGGTCTGCT. Combining the CDR3 with reference TRBV31 and TRBJ2-1 gives the whole variable domain AQTIHQWPVAEIKAVGSPLSLGCTIKGKSSPNLYWYWQATGGTLQQLFYSITVGQVESVVQLNLSASRPKDDQFILSTEKLLLSHSGFYLCAWSPTGGSAEQFFGPGTRLTVL.

Points on this clone: These gene names are mouse names. The CDR3 extends 4 residues past the end of the read, so its final part is completed from the germline J gene. The chain combines TRBV1 with TRBJ1-1; 8 nucleotides match TRBD1. Germline V gene lookup returns CDR1 NSQYPW and CDR2 LRSPGD (reference sequence). This CDR3 spans 12 amino acids. The CDR3 protein is CTCSLRGREVFF. Partial CDR3 DNA: TGCACCTGCAGTCTCAGGGGGCGA.

This clone was recorded at least ten times. Gene names refer to mouse genes. The read comes to an end 4 residues before the CDR3 does, leaving the germline J gene to fill in the end. Other DNA sequences from this sample encode an identical CDR3 as well. The J gene is TRBJ2-2, the V gene TRBV17; D possibly corresponds to TRBD2 (6 bases). This CDR3 is built from 14 residues. Trimming took 2 bases from V and 2 from J, leaving 6 bases between them. CDR1 MNHDT and CDR2 YYDKIL come from the germline V gene. The CDR3 DNA, read in part, is TGTGCTAGCAGTAGACTGGGGAACACCGGG. This translates into CASSRLGNTG. The whole CDR3 sequence is CASSRLGNTGQLYF.

As to this clone: The gene symbols are mouse symbols. CDR3 amino acids: CASGEGTGGRDTQYF. The CDR3 DNA, read in part, is TGTGCCAGCGGTGAAGGGACTGGGGGGAGAGAC. The chain is built from TRBV13-2 and TRBJ2-5; 12 bases align to TRBD2. The CDR3 extends 4 residues past the end of the read, so its final part is completed from the germline J gene. The CDR3 is made up of 15 amino acids. In germline, CDR1 is NNHNN, CDR2 SYGAGS (reference sequence).

This clone has only a few counts. Gene and germline names: mouse. The CDR3 end lies 4 residues beyond the end of the read and is filled in from the germline J gene. The V gene is TRBV5, the J gene TRBJ2-7, with TRBD1 matching over 9 bases. Germline values: CDR1 LGHNA, CDR2 YNLKQL (reference sequence). There are 14 residues in the CDR3. This CDR3 reads CASSLGTGKNEQYF. CDR3 DNA (partial): TGTGCCAGCAGCCTCGGGACAGGGAAAAAT.

A note on this clone: Mouse names are used for the genes. The read ends 4 residues early relative to the CDR3; the germline J gene fills the gap. The gene calls are TRBV13-3 and TRBJ1-1, with 12 bases that match TRBD1. The CDR3 consists of 13 residues. The V gene's germline CDR1 is NNHDY and CDR2 SYVADS. Partial CDR3 DNA: TGTGCCAGCGATCGGGACAGGGGGCAA. Protein: CASDRDRGQ. The whole CDR3 region reads CASDRDRGQEVFF.

Regarding this clone: Gene names are the mouse ones. The CDR3 end is not reached by the read, which stops 4 residues before it; the germline J gene fills it in. Other DNA sequences from this sample encode an identical CDR3 as well. This chain uses TRBV1 with TRBJ2-1, with unresolved D. Trimming pared 0 bases from V and 0 bases from J, leaving 3 bases between. Germline assignment: CDR1 NSQYPW and CDR2 LRSPGD (reference sequence). CDR3 length: 14 residues. The CDR3 bases that were read are TGCACCTGCAGTGCAGACACTAACTATGCT. Protein sequence: CTCSADTNYA. The full CDR3 is CTCSADTNYAEQFF.

For this clone: The gene names here belong to mouse. The CDR3 goes on 4 residues after the read ends, and that part is filled in from the germline J gene. The chain is built from TRBV1 and TRBJ2-2; 7 nucleotides align to TRBD2. J lost 0 bases, V lost 8 bases, and 0 bases had no gene match. CDR1 NSQYPW and CDR2 LRSPGD come from the germline V gene (reference sequence). CDR3 length equals 13 residues. The CDR3 bases that were read are TGCACCTGCTGGGGGGCAAACACCGGG. Protein product: CTCWGANTG. The complete CDR3 reads CTCWGANTGQLYF.

This clone has a handful of counts. The germline and genes are mouse ones. The read terminates 4 residues before the CDR3 end, so the remaining end is supplied by the germline J gene. In the same sample, other DNA sequences code for this CDR3. The J gene is TRBJ1-2, the V gene TRBV19, with 7 bases aligning to TRBD1. Germline CDR1 is FNHDT and CDR2 is SITEND (reference sequence). The CDR3 sequence is 15 residues long. Germline trimming cut 4 bases from V and 0 bases from J; bases unmatched to any gene: 6. The covered CDR3 bases are TGTGCCAGCAGTCCTCCGGGACAGCCAAACTCC. Translated: CASSPPGQPNS. The entire CDR3 reads CASSPPGQPNSDYTF.

This clone was found a few times. The gene symbols are mouse symbols. The read ends 4 residues early relative to the CDR3; the germline J gene fills the gap. The V and J genes are TRBV13-1 and TRBJ2-7, with D perhaps TRBD2 (7 bases). The CDR3 has 16 residues. Germline V gene sequence: CDR1 NSHNY, CDR2 SYGAGN. V was trimmed by 1 base and J by 0 bases, leaving 14 bases between them. This CDR3 reads CASSDRAGGDSYEQYF. CDR3 DNA (partial): TGTGCCAGCAGTGATAGGGCTGGGGGCGACTCCTAT.

A note on this clone: Mouse gene names apply. Different DNA sequences within this sample yield the same CDR3. The part of the CDR3 DNA that was read is TGCACCTGCAGTGCAGAAGGAGGGAACTATGCT. Encoded protein: CTCSAEGGNYA. The whole CDR3 protein is CTCSAEGGNYAEQFF. This chain joins TRBV1 and TRBJ2-1, with no clear D. The read ends 4 residues shy of where the CDR3 ends; the end is completed using the germline J gene. Trimming left V 0 bases short and J 1 base short, with 7 bases between. The CDR3 runs 15 residues. Germline CDR1 NSQYPW, CDR2 LRSPGD (reference sequence).

A few counts support this clone. The gene symbols are mouse symbols. Other nucleotide sequences from this sample produce the same CDR3. CDR3 amino acids: CTCSGRDSYAEQFF. The CDR3 bases that were read are TGCACCTGCAGTGGACGGGACAGCTATGCT. The chain couples TRBV1 to TRBJ2-1; TRBD1 matches at 7 bases. The read terminates 4 residues before the CDR3 end, so the remaining end is supplied by the germline J gene. Unmatched junction bases numbered 3, after V lost 4 bases and J lost 3 bases. The CDR3 contains 14 residues. Germline V gene data show CDR1 as NSQYPW and CDR2 as LRSPGD (reference sequence).

As regards this clone: Mouse germline and gene names are used. The read finishes 3 residues shy of the CDR3 end, and the germline J gene is used to complete it. Other DNA sequences from this sample encode an identical CDR3 as well. V and J are TRBV19 and TRBJ1-6, with D perhaps matching TRBD1 (6 bases). TRBJ1-6 falls under the ORF class, with uncertain function. The CDR3 loop spans 13 amino acids. CDR1 FNHDT and CDR2 SITEND come from the germline V gene (reference sequence). Trimming removed 7 bases at V and 5 bases at J, with 10 bases between. The chain's CDR3 is CASRGQHNSPLYF. The covered CDR3 bases are TGTGCCAGCCGGGGACAACATAATTCGCCC.

Points on this clone: Germline and genes: mouse. The read is 4 residues too short to cover the CDR3 end, so that end is filled in from the germline J gene. This chain links TRBV19 with TRBJ2-3; a weak D match, TRBD1 (5 bases). The CDR3 covers 14 residues. Trimming removed 2 bases at V and 1 base at J, with 8 bases between. The germline V gene encodes CDR1 FNHDT and CDR2 SITEND (reference sequence). The sequenced part of the CDR3 DNA is TGTGCCAGCAGTATCAGGGAAGGTGCAGAA. Translated: CASSIREGAE. The whole CDR3 reads CASSIREGAETLYF.

This clone showed up just a few times. Each gene name is a mouse one. The read terminates 4 residues ahead of where the CDR3 ends, so the germline J gene completes it. The V gene is TRBV14, the J gene TRBJ2-7, with no clear D. This CDR3 has 13 amino acids. Germline loops: CDR1 SGHDT, CDR2 FRDEAV. The sequenced CDR3 bases are TGTGCCAGCAGTCCTCCCCCAGAATAT. This gives the protein CASSPPPEY. The CDR3 as a whole reads CASSPPPEYEQYF.

As concerns this clone: All gene names here are mouse names. The CDR3 end lies 4 residues beyond the end of the read and is filled in from the germline J gene. The rearrangement uses TRBV31 and TRBJ2-4, with D hard to call. The CDR3 length is 13 residues. Germline lookup yields CDR1 GKSSPN and CDR2 SITVG. V lost 2 bases and J lost 0, with 6 bases in between. The CDR3 bases that were read are TGTGCCTGGAGTTCTGGAAGTCAAAAC. This translates into CAWSSGSQN. The CDR3 as a whole reads CAWSSGSQNTLYF. Combining the CDR3 with reference TRBV31 and TRBJ2-4 gives the whole variable domain AQTIHQWPVAEIKAVGSPLSLGCTIKGKSSPNLYWYWQATGGTLQQLFYSITVGQVESVVQLNLSASRPKDDQFILSTEKLLLSHSGFYLCAWSSGSQNTLYFGAGTRLSVL.

This clone has only a few counts. The germline and genes are mouse ones. The read ends 4 residues early relative to the CDR3; the germline J gene fills the gap. The chain recombines TRBV1 with TRBJ2-3, with 7 bases lining up with TRBD1. V gave up 3 bases and J gave up 0 bases; unmatched junction bases: 6. Germline CDR1 is NSQYPW and CDR2 is LRSPGD (reference sequence). The CDR3 is 16 residues long. The CDR3 spells CTCSAGTENSAETLYF. CDR3 bases read: TGCACCTGCAGTGCCGGGACAGAAAATAGTGCAGAA.

This clone was observed many times. Gene names and germline refer to mouse. The read gets to within 4 residues of the CDR3 end, and the germline J gene fills in the rest. Additional DNA sequences in this sample encode the identical CDR3. The J gene is TRBJ2-7, the V gene TRBV5, with D possibly being TRBD1 (6 bases). CDR1 and CDR2 (germline): LGHNA, YNLKQL (reference sequence). The CDR3 has 13 residues. V gave up 1 base and J gave up 3 bases, with 7 bases separating them. The part of the CDR3 DNA that was read is TGTGCCAGCAGCCAAGGGACAGACTAT. This encodes CASSQGTDY. The full CDR3 is CASSQGTDYEQYF.